This T cell receptor (beta chain) comes out of a study of cytomegalovirus exposure and HLA in healthy donors. Study-level results: Sequencing had likely introduced a cluster of highly shared sequence variants as an artifact. On later analysis, the bulk of CMV-associated TCR beta chains appeared to be HLA-restricted.

60 Vbeta and 13 Jbeta primers were used in PCR. Here immunoSEQ multiplex PCR was the method, and the copy in TCRdb shows in-frame clones only, minus some. The sample records about 170,000 clones, around 83% being singletons. Worth noting for this clone: Its antigen remains unidentified.

V dropped 3 bases and J dropped 1 base, with 4 bases sitting between them. This CDR3 contains 13 residues. Germline assignment: CDR1 LNHDA and CDR2 SQIVND (reference sequence). This chain links TRBV19 with TRBJ1-5; the D is unclear. The receptor was isolated from a man aged 18 to 29 in good health and CMV-seropositive. Sequencing used PBMCs. For the CDR3, the DNA is TGTGCCAGTAGTATGGAGAGCAATCAGCCCCAGCATTTT. It codes for CASSMESNQPQHF. Full variable domain (rest looked up from reference TRBV19 and TRBJ1-5): DGGITQSPKYLFRKEGQNVTLSCEQNLNHDAMYWYRQDPGQGLRLIYYSQIVNDFQKGDIAEGYSVSREKKESFPLTVTSAQKNPTAFYLCASSMESNQPQHFGDGTRLSIL.